This T cell receptor (beta chain) derives from a study of shared clonotypes between healthy human individuals. Background on the study: CD4 naive cells filled three plates per donor, CD4 memory three, CD8 naive two and CD8 memory one. Study observations and caveats: Generation probability values for non-shared clonotypes were lower than those for clonotypes shared by all four donors.

Generated by immunoSEQ multiplex PCR, the TCRdb table keeps only in-frame clones and is missing some. The sample gives over a million clones, 75% of which show up once; about 1.5% is in the top ten. Note on this clone: Antigen: not known.

CDR1 is SGHRS and CDR2 is YFSETQ in the germline V gene. CDR3 length equals 15 residues. V lost 4 bases, J lost 1 base, and 14 bases lay in between. This TCR was recovered from a man aged 18 to 29 in good health. This chain links TRBV5-1 with TRBJ2-5, with D perhaps TRBD2 (5 bases). Sample: memory CD4+ T cells sorted from blood. Indicated subset: CD45RA-negative fraction. The CDR3 sequence: CASSPTRSAQETQYF. The CDR3 DNA is TGCGCCAGCAGCCCTACTAGGAGTGCCCAAGAGACCCAGTACTTC.